What follows are 3 T cell receptor beta chains derived from one specimen sequenced in a study of blood T cell repertoires in COVID-19. Clones were read by immunoSEQ multiplex PCR, and TCRdb kept only the in-frame ones, dropping some. Among 350,000 to 400,000 clones, nearly 90% were seen once, and the ten largest hold around 7%. The sample taken for sequencing was peripheral blood. The receptors derive from a man aged 18 to 29 with active or convalescent COVID-19.

In its sample, this clone was seen once. The chain is built from TRBV3-1 (or the pseudogene TRBV3-2) and TRBJ2-1; TRBD2 matches 7 bases. Germline loops: CDR1 LGHDT, CDR2 YNNKEL (reference sequence). The CDR3 has 16 amino acids. V shed 5 bases and J 7 bases; nucleotides not matched to a gene: 14. The CDR3 bases are TGTGCCAGCAGCACTAGAGGGGCGGGGGTAGGGAATGAGCAGTTCTTC. Protein sequence: CASSTRGAGVGNEQFF.

The V and J genes are TRBV12-3 or TRBV12-4 and TRBJ2-5; possibly TRBD2 for D (5 bases). Trimming stripped 6 bases from V and 7 bases from J, with 15 bases between. The CDR3 is made up of 13 amino acids. The CDR3 region has the DNA TGTGCCAGCAGCTATGATGTAAGCGGGACCCAGTACTTC. It translates to CASSYDVSGTQYF.

The chain carries TRBV6-5 and TRBJ1-2, with TRBD1 matching over 10 bases. Germline V gene lookup returns CDR1 MNHEY and CDR2 SVGAGI. J gave up 7 bases and V 2 bases, and 4 bases lay outside the gene matches. CDR3 size: 14 residues. The CDR3 bases are TGTGCCAGCAGTTACACAGGACAGGGGGTTGGCTACACCTTC. It specifies CASSYTGQGVGYTF.